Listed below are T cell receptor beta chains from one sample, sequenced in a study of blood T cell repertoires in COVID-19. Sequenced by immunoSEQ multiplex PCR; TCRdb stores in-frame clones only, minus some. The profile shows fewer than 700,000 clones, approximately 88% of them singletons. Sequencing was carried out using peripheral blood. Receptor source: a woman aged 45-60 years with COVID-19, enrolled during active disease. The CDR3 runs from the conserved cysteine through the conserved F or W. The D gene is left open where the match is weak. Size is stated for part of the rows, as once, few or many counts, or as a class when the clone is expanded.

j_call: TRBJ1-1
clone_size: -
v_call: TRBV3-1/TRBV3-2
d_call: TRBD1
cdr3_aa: CASSQNWDRVRGTEAFF
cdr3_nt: TGTGCCAGCAGCCAAAACTGGGACAGGGTGAGGGGCACTGAAGCTTTCTTT

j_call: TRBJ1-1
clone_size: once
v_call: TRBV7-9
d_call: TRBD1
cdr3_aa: CASSQRQGVTEAFF
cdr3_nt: TGTGCCAGCAGCCAACGACAGGGGGTCACTGAAGCTTTCTTT

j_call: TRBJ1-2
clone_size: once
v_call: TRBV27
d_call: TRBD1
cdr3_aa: CASSFSTIVGTGNYGYTF
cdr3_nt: TGTGCCAGCAGTTTTTCCACAATCGTGGGGACAGGGAACTATGGCTACACCTTC

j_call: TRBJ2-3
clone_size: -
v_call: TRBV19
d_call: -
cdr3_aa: CASSIGLSVTDTQYF
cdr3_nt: TGTGCCAGTAGTATCGGATTGAGCGTCACAGATACGCAGTATTTT

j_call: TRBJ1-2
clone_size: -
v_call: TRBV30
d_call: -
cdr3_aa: CASLVGESGYTF
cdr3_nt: TGTGCCTCGCTAGTGGGAGAAAGTGGCTACACCTTC

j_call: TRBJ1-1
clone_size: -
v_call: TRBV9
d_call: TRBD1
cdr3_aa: CASSHNRGQVNTEAFF
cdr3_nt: TGTGCCAGCAGTCACAACAGGGGGCAGGTGAACACTGAAGCTTTCTTT

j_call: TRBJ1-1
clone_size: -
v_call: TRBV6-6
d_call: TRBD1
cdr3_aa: CASNVRQGPSEAFF
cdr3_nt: TGTGCCAGCAACGTACGACAGGGGCCGTCTGAAGCTTTCTTT

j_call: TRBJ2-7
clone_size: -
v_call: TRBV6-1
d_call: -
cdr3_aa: CASSEQTASISYEQYF
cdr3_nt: TGTGCCAGCAGTGAGCAGACAGCGTCGATCTCCTACGAGCAGTACTTC

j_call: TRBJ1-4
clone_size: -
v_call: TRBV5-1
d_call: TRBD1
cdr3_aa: CASSATGGANEKLFF
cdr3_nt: TGCGCCAGCAGCGCTACAGGGGGAGCTAATGAAAAACTGTTTTTT

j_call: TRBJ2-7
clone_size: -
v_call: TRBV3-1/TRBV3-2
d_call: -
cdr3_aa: CASSQALTGSYEQYF
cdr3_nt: TGTGCCAGCAGCCAAGCATTAACAGGGTCCTACGAGCAGTACTTC

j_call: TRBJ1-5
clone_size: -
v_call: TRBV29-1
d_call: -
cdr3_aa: CSVAQANQPQHF
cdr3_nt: TGCAGCGTTGCACAGGCTAATCAGCCCCAGCATTTT

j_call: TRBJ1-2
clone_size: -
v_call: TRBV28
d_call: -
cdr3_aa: CASSYLSPYGYTF
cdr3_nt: TGTGCCAGCAGCTACCTTTCCCCCTATGGCTACACCTTC

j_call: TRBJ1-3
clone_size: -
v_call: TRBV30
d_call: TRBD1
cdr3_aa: CASATGVGGNTIYF
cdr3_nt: TGTGCCTCAGCGACAGGGGTAGGTGGAAACACCATATATTTT

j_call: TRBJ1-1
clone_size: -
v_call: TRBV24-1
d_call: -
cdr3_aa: CATRISGDTEAFF
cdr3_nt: TGTGCCACCAGGATTTCAGGGGACACTGAAGCTTTCTTT

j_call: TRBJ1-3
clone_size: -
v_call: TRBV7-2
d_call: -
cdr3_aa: CASSPPGGVSSGNTIYF
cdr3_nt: TGTGCCAGCAGCCCCCCCGGGGGAGTTTCATCTGGAAACACCATATATTTT

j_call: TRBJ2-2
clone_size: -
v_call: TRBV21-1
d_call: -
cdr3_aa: CASPPGGPLGNTGELFF
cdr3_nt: TGTGCCAGCCCTCCGGGTGGCCCTCTGGGGAACACCGGGGAGCTGTTTTTT

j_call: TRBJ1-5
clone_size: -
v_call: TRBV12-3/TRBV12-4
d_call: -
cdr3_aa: CASSLGLSAQHF
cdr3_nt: TGTGCCAGCAGTTTAGGTTTGTCTGCCCAGCATTTT

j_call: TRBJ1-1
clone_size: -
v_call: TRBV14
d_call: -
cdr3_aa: CASSQVRGDTEAFF
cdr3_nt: TGTGCCAGCAGCCAAGTAAGGGGTGACACTGAAGCTTTCTTT

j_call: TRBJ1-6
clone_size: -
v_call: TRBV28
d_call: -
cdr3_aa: CASSLSPGDGEPLHF
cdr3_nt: TGTGCCAGCAGTTTATCCCCGGGGGACGGTGAGCCCCTCCACTTT

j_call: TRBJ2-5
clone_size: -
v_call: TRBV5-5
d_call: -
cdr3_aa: CASSLRWGPDSKETQYF
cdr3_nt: TGTGCCAGCAGCTTGAGGTGGGGGCCCGACTCGAAAGAGACCCAGTACTTC

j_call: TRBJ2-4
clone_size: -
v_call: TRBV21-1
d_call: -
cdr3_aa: CASSKRSGVLAKNIQYF
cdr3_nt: TGTGCCAGCAGCAAAAGGTCAGGGGTCTTAGCCAAAAACATTCAGTACTTC

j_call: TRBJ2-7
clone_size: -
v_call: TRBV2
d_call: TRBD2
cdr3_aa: CASNPSGGDYEQYF
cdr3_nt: TGTGCCAGCAACCCTAGCGGGGGGGACTACGAGCAGTACTTC

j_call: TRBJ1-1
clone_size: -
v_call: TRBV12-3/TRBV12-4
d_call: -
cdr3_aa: CASSSGLEAFF
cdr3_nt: TGTGCCAGCAGTTCGGGTCTGGAAGCTTTCTTT

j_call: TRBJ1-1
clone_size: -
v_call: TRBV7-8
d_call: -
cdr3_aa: CASSFRRTGNTEAFF
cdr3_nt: TGTGCCAGCAGCTTTAGGAGAACAGGGAACACTGAAGCTTTCTTT

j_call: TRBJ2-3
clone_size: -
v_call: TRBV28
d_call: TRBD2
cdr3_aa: CASSFSLAGGKTTDTQYF
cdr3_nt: TGTGCCAGCAGTTTTTCACTAGCGGGGGGGAAAACCACAGATACGCAGTATTTT

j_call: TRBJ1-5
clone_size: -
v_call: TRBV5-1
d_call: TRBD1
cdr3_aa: CASSLGQGAGQPQHF
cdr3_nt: TGCGCCAGCAGCTTGGGTCAGGGGGCAGGTCAGCCCCAGCATTTT

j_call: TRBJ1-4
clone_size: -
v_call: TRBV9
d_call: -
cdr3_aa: CASSVVAGDEKLFF
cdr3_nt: TGTGCCAGCAGCGTAGTGGCAGGGGATGAAAAACTGTTTTTT

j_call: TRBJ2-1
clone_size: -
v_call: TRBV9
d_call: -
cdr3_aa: CASSGGAMNEQFF
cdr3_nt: TGTGCCAGCAGCGGCGGGGCCATGAATGAGCAGTTCTTC

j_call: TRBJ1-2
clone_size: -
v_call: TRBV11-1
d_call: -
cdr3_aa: CASSPRTRVNYGYTF
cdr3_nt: TGTGCCAGCAGCCCCCGGACACGTGTTAACTATGGCTACACCTTC

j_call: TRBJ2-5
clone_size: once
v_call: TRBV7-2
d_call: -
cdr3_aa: CASSLRAGADQETQYF
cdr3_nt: TGTGCCAGCAGCTTACGGGCAGGGGCGGACCAAGAGACCCAGTACTTC

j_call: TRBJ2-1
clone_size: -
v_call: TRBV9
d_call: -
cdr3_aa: CASSAGLSSYNEQFF
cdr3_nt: TGTGCCAGCAGCGCAGGACTCTCCTCCTACAATGAGCAGTTCTTC

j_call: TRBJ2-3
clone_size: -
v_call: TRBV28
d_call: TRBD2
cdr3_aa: CASSSGGKSDTQYF
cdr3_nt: TGTGCCAGCAGTTCGGGGGGAAAGTCAGATACGCAGTATTTT

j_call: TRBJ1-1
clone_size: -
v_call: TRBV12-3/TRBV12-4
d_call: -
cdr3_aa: CASSFGGEVEAFF
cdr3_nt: TGTGCCAGCAGTTTTGGGGGGGAGGTTGAAGCTTTCTTT

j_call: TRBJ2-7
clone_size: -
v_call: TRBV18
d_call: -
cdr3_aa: CASSPTGSSYEQYF
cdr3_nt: TGTGCCAGCTCACCAACAGGGAGCTCCTACGAGCAGTACTTC

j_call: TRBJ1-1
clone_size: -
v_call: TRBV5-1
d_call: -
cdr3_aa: CASSLGRGGLNTEAFF
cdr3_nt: TGCGCCAGCAGCTTGGGCAGGGGCGGGTTAAACACTGAAGCTTTCTTT

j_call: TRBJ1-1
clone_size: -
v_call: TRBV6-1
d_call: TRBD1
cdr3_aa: CASSESGQGMRAFF
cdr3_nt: TGTGCCAGCAGTGAATCCGGACAGGGTATGAGGGCTTTCTTT

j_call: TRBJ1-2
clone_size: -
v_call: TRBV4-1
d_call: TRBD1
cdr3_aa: CASSLTGTGPHGYTF
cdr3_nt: TGCGCCAGCAGCCTCACCGGGACAGGGCCTCATGGCTACACCTTC

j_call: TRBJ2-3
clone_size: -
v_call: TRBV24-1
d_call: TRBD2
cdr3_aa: CATGYSGGARTDTQYF
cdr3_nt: TGTGCCACCGGCTATAGCGGGGGGGCACGAACAGATACGCAGTATTTT

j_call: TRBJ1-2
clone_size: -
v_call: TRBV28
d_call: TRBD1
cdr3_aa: CASSSRGLGGYTF
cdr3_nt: TGTGCCAGCAGTAGCAGGGGGCTTGGAGGCTACACCTTC

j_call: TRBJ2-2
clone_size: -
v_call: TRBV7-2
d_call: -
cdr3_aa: CASSPFNTGELFF
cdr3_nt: TGTGCCAGCAGCCCCTTCAACACCGGGGAGCTGTTTTTT

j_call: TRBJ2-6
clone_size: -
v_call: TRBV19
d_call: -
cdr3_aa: CASSHSPGDLSGANVLTF
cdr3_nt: TGTGCCAGTAGTCACTCGCCGGGGGACCTCTCTGGGGCCAACGTCCTGACTTTC

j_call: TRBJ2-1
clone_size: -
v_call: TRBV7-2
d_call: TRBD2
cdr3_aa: CASSLGVAGNEQFF
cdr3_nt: TGTGCCAGCAGCTTAGGAGTAGCGGGTAATGAGCAGTTCTTC

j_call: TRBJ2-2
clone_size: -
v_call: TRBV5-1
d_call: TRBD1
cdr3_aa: CASSEAGTATGELFF
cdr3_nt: TGCGCCAGCAGCGAAGCCGGGACAGCCACCGGGGAGCTGTTTTTT

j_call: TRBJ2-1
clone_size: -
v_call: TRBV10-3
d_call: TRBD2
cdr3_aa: CAIRGDNEQFF
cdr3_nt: TGTGCCATACGGGGGGACAATGAGCAGTTCTTC

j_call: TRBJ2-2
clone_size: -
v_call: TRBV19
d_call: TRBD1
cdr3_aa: CASSTTGSWTGELFF
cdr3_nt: TGTGCCAGTAGTACGACAGGGTCGTGGACCGGGGAGCTGTTTTTT

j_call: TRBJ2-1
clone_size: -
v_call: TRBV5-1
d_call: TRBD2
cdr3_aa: CASSLLVAGGTAEQFF
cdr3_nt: TGCGCCAGCAGCCTATTAGTTGCGGGGGGGACAGCTGAGCAGTTCTTC

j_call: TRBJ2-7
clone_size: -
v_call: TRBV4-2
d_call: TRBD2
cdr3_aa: CASSQDTSGGYEQYF
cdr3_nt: TGTGCCAGCAGCCAAGACACTAGCGGGGGGTACGAGCAGTACTTC

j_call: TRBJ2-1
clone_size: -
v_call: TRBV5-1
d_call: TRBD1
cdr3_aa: CASSPQGGPYEQFF
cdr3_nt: TGCGCCAGCAGCCCACAGGGGGGCCCGTATGAGCAGTTCTTC

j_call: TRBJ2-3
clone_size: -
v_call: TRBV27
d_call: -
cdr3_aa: CASSTDGSTDTQYF
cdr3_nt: TGTGCCAGCAGCACCGACGGGAGCACAGATACGCAGTATTTT

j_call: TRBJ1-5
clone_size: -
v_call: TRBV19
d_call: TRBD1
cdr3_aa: CASTADRVSQPQHF
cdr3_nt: TGTGCCAGTACCGCGGACAGGGTTTCGCAGCCCCAGCATTTT

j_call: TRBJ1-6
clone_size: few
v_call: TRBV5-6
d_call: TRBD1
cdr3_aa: CASSLSGTGYSPLHF
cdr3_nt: TGTGCCAGCAGCTTGTCGGGGACAGGGTATTCACCCCTCCACTTT

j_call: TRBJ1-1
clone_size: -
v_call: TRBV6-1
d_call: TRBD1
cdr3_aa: CASREAGTAEAFF
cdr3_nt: TGTGCCAGCAGGGAAGCCGGGACAGCTGAAGCTTTCTTT

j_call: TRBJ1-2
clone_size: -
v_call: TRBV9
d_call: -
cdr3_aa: CASSVDMAFNYGYTF
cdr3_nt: TGTGCCAGCAGCGTAGACATGGCCTTTAACTATGGCTACACCTTC

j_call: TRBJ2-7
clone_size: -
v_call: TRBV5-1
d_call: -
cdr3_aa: CASSLNSNHEQYF
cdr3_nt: TGCGCCAGCAGCTTGAACAGCAACCACGAGCAGTACTTC

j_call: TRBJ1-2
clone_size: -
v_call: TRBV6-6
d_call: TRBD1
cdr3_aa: CASSWGQANYGYTF
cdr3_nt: TGTGCCAGCAGCTGGGGACAGGCCAACTATGGCTACACCTTC